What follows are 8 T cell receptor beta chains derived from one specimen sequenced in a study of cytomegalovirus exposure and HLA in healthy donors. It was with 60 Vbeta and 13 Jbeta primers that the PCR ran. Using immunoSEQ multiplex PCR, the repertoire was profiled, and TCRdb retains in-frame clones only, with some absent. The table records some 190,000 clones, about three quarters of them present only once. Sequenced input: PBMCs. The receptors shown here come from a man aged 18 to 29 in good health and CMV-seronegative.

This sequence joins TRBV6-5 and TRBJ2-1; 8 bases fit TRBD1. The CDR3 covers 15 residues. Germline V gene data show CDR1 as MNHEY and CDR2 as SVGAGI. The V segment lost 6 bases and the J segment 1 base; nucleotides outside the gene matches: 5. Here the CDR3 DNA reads TGTGCCAGCAGGCGGGACAGGTGGTCCTACAATGAGCAGTTCTTC. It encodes CASRRDRWSYNEQFF.

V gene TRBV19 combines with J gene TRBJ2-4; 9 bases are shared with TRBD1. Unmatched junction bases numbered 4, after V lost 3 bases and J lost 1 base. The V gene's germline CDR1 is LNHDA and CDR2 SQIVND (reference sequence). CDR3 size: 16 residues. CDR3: CASSMGQGWAKNIQYF. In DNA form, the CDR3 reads TGTGCCAGTAGTATGGGACAGGGATGGGCCAAAAACATTCAGTACTTC.

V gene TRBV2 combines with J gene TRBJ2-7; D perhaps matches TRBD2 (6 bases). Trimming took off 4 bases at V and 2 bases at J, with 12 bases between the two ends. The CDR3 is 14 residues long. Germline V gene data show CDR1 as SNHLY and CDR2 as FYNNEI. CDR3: CASSVNSGPYEQYF. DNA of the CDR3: TGTGCCAGCAGTGTGAATAGCGGCCCCTACGAGCAGTACTTC.

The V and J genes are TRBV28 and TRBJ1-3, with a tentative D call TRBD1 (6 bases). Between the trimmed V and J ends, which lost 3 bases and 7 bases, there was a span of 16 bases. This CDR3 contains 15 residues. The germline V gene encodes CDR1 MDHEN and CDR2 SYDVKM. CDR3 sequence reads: CASSFSFGRGNTIYF. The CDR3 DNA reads TGTGCCAGCAGTTTCTCATTTGGCAGGGGCAACACCATATATTTT. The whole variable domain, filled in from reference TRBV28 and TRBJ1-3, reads DVKVTQSSRYLVKRTGEKVFLECVQDMDHENMFWYRQDPGLGLRLIYFSYDVKMKEKGDIPEGYSVSREKKERFSLILESASTNQTSMYLCASSFSFGRGNTIYFGEGSWLTVV.

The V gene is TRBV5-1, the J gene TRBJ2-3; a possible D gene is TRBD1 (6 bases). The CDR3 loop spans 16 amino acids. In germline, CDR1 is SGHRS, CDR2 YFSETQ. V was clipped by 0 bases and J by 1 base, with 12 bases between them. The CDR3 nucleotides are TGCGCCAGCAGCTTGGAGGTAGGGGGAGGCACAGATACGCAGTATTTT. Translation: CASSLEVGGGTDTQYF.

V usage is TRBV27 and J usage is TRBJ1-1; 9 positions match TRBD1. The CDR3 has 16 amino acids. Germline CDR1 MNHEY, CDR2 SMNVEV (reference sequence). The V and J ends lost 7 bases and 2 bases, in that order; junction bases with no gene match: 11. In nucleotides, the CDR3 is TGTGCCAGCATTCCGGGACAGGGATGGGAAAACACTGAAGCTTTCTTT. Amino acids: CASIPGQGWENTEAFF.

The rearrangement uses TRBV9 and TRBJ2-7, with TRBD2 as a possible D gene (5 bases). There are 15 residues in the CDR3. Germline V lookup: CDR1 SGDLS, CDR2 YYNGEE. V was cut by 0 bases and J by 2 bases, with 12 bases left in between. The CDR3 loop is CASSVGEGLTYEQYF. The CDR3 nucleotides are TGTGCCAGCAGCGTAGGCGAAGGACTCACCTACGAGCAGTACTTC.

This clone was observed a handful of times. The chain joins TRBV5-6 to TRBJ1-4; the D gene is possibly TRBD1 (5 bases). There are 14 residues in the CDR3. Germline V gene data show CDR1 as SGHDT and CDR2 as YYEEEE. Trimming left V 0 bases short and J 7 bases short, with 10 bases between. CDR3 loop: CASSLGGEGEKLFF. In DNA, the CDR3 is TGTGCCAGCAGCTTGGGAGGGGAGGGTGAAAAACTGTTTTTT.